The rows below give T cell receptor beta chains drawn from one sample of a study of response to subunit inactivated influenza vaccine. TCRdb analysed the RT-PCR reads with MiXCR anew, one entry per CDR3 protein. Counted here are 500,000 or so distinct CDR3 sequences, roughly 9.7% occurring once; the ten biggest clones make up more than 10%. The sample in question was PBMCs from blood, obtained roughly 47 days after vaccination. Receptors originate from a man aged 45-60 years who received an inactivated influenza vaccine. Each CDR3 is given with its conserved first and last residue. D genes are given only for firm matches. Clone size appears in some rows only: once, few, many, or a class for an expanded clone.

clone size	D gene	V gene	J gene	CDR3 protein	CDR3 DNA
many	TRBD2	TRBV7-2	TRBJ2-3	CASSTGLAGVSDTQYF	TGTGCCAGCAGCACCGGACTAGCGGGAGTCTCAGATACGCAGTATTTT
few	TRBD1	TRBV7-6	TRBJ1-6	CASSTNPQGASYNSPLHF	TGTGCCAGCAGCACGAACCCTCAGGGGGCTTCCTATAATTCACCCCTCCACTTT
NA	NA	TRBV12-3/TRBV12-4	TRBJ2-3	CASSLWGGSTDTQYF	TGTGCCAGCAGTTTGTGGGGCGGGAGCACAGATACGCAGTATTTT
many	NA	TRBV12-3/TRBV12-4	TRBJ2-4	CASSSGQLAKNIQYF	TGTGCCAGCAGTTCAGGACAGTTAGCCAAAAACATTCAGTACTTC
few	TRBD2	TRBV5-1	TRBJ2-7	CASSLVGTSEYEQYF	TGCGCCAGCAGCTTGGTTGGGACTAGCGAGTACGAGCAGTACTTC
NA	NA	TRBV5-1	TRBJ2-5	CASKPGAGETQYF	TGCGCCAGCAAACCGGGTGCAGGAGAGACCCAGTACTTC
many	TRBD1	TRBV5-5	TRBJ2-7	CASSSPGQSYEQYF	TGTGCCAGCAGCTCGCCGGGACAGTCCTACGAGCAGTACTTC
NA	NA	TRBV7-9	TRBJ2-4	CASSSPRGWDIQYF	TGTGCCAGCAGCTCCCCCCGGGGGTGGGACATTCAGTACTTC
NA	NA	TRBV7-9	TRBJ2-4	CASSHYIGDNIQYF	TGTGCCAGCAGCCACTATATAGGGGACAACATTCAGTACTTC
few	TRBD2	TRBV5-4	TRBJ2-5	CASSLERGTQETQYF	TGTGCCAGCAGCTTGGAGCGGGGGACGCAAGAGACCCAGTACTTC
NA	TRBD2	TRBV15	TRBJ2-7	CATSRDGAGGSYEQYF	TGTGCCACCAGCAGAGATGGGGCGGGAGGATCCTACGAGCAGTACTTC
few	TRBD1	TRBV7-3	TRBJ2-1	CASSHRTGAYNEQFF	TGTGCCAGCAGTCACCGGACAGGGGCTTACAATGAGCAGTTCTTC
few	NA	TRBV9	TRBJ2-1	CASSGSDGGGYNEQFF	TGTGCCAGCAGCGGTTCGGACGGCGGAGGATACAATGAGCAGTTCTTC
few	NA	TRBV5-1	TRBJ2-2	CASSLDGRDTGELFF	TGCGCCAGCAGCCTTGACGGGCGAGACACCGGGGAGCTGTTTTTT
many	NA	TRBV29-1	TRBJ2-1	CSVGQLSGRPFDEQFF	TGCAGCGTTGGCCAGCTTAGCGGCAGACCCTTCGATGAGCAGTTCTTC
NA	TRBD2	TRBV12-3/TRBV12-4	TRBJ2-3	CASSLSGGDDTDTQYF	TGTGCCAGCAGTTTGTCGGGGGGGGATGATACAGATACGCAGTATTTT
NA	NA	TRBV7-8	TRBJ1-2	CASSLAGLGNYGYTF	TGTGCCAGCAGCTTAGCCGGCCTTGGGAACTATGGCTACACCTTC